This T cell receptor beta chain is drawn from a study of control samples from healthy donors and cancer patients. The assay was immunoSEQ multiplex PCR, and TCRdb's table has in-frame clones only and misses some. Of roughly 160,000 clones in the sample, 96% were seen once. CDR1 is SEHNR, CDR2 FQNEAQ, per germline (reference sequence). The CDR3 extends over 13 amino acids. Deletions cut 5 bases from V and 6 bases from J, with 13 bases between. The chain combines TRBV7-9 with TRBJ2-5, with D possibly being TRBD1 or TRBD2 (5 bases each). The specimen was blood. The clonotype comes from a woman between 25 and 40 years old in good health. The CDR3 sequence: CASSGGGLQTQYF. The CDR3 bases are TGTGCCAGCAGCGGGGGTGGCCTGCAGACCCAGTACTTC.